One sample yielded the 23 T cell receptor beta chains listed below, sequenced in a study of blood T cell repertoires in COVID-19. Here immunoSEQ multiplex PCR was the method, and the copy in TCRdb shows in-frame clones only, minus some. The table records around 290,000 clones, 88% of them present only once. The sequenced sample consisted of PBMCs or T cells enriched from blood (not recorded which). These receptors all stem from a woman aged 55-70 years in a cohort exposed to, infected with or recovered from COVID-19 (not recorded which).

The CDR3 DNA sequence: TGTGCCAGCAGTGAGAGACCTCTTAGCGGGACCACCTACGAGCAGTACTTC. Protein: CASSERPLSGTTYEQYF. This chain joins TRBV6-1 and TRBJ2-7, with 8 bases identical to TRBD2. Germline-derived CDR1 and CDR2 are MNHNS and SASEGT. This CDR3 spans 17 amino acids. V was clipped by 3 bases and J by 2 bases; unmatched bases: 12.

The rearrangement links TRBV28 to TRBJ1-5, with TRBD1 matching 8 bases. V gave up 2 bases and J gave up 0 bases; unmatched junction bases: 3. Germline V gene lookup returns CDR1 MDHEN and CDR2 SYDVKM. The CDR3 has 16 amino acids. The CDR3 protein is CASSLGTGYSNQPQHF. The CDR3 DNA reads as TGTGCCAGCAGTTTAGGGACAGGTTATAGCAATCAGCCCCAGCATTTT.

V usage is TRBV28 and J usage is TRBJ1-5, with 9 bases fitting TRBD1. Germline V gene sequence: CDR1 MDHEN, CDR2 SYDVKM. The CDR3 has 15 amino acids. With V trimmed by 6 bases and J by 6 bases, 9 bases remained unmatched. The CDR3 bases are TGTGCCAGCAGGCCTCCGGGACAGGGAATTCAGCCCCAGCATTTT. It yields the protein CASRPPGQGIQPQHF.

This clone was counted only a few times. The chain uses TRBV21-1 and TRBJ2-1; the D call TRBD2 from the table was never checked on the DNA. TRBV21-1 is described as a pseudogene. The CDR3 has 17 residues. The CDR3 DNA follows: TGTGCCAGCAGCAGTCCTGGAGGGACTAGCGGGAGAAATGAGCAGTTCTTC. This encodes CASSSPGGTSGRNEQFF.

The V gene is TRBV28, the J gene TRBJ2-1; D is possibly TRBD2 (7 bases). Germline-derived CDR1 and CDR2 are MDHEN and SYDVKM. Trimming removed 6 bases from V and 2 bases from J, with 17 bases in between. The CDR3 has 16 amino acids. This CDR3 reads CASSPWGLAAYNEQFF. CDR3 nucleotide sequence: TGTGCCAGCAGCCCTTGGGGGCTAGCGGCCTACAATGAGCAGTTCTTC.

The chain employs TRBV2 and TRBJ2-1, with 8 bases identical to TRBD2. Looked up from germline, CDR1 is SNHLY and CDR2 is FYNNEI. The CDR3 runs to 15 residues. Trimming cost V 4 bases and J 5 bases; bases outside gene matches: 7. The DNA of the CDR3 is TGTGCCAGCAGTGGACGGGAGGGCTGGGACAATGAGCAGTTCTTC. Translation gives CASSGREGWDNEQFF.

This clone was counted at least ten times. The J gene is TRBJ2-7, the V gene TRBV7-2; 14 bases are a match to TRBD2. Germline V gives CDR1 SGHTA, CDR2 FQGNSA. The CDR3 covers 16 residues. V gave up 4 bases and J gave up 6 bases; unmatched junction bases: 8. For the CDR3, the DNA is TGTGCCAGCAGCTCACGACTAGCGGGAGGGAGGGGCGAGCAGTACTTC. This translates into CASSSRLAGGRGEQYF.

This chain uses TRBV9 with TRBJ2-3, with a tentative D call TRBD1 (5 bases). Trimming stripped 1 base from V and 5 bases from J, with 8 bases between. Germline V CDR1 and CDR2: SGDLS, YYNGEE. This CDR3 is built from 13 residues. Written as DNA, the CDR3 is TGTGCCAGCAGCGTAAGGGGTGGAGATACGCAGTATTTT. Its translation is CASSVRGGDTQYF.

The CDR3 DNA reads as TGTGCCAGCAGCCCAAGCCAGGGTCAGCCCCAGCATTTT. It yields the protein CASSPSQGQPQHF. The V gene is TRBV3-1 (or the pseudogene TRBV3-2), the J gene TRBJ1-5, with a possible D match to TRBD1 (5 bases). This CDR3 has 13 amino acids. The V and J ends lost 4 bases and 6 bases respectively, with 10 bases between them. Per germline, CDR1 LGHDT and CDR2 YNNKEL (reference sequence).

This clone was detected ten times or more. The CDR3 coding sequence is TGTGCCAGCCGGGGATCAGTACCTGGGGCCAACGTCCTGACTTTC. Translated, it gives CASRGSVPGANVLTF. This chain links TRBV28 with TRBJ2-6; tentatively, D is TRBD2 (5 bases). V was pared by 8 bases and J by 2 bases, with 13 bases between. The CDR3 totals 15 residues. Germline-derived CDR1 and CDR2 are MDHEN and SYDVKM.

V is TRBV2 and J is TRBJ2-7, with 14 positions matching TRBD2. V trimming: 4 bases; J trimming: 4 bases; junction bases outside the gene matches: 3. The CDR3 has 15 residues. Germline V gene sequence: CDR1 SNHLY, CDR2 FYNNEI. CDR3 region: CASSGGTSGSYEQYF. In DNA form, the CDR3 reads TGTGCCAGCAGTGGAGGGACTAGCGGGAGTTACGAGCAGTACTTC.

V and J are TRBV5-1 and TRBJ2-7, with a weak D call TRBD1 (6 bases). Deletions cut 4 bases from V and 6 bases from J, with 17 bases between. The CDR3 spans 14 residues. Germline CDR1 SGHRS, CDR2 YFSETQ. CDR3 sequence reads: CASSSTGKRSEQYF. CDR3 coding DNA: TGCGCCAGCAGCAGCACAGGGAAAAGAAGCGAGCAGTACTTC.

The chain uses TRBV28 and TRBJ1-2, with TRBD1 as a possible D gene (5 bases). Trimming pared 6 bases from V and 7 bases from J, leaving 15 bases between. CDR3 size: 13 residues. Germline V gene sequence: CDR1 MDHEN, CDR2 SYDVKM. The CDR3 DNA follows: TGTGCCAGCAGCCGCGCGGGGGAGAGTGGCTACACCTTC. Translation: CASSRAGESGYTF.

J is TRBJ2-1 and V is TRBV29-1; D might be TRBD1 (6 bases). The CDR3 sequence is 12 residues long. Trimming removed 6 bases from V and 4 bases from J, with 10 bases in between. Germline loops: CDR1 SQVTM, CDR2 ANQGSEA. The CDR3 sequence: CSVNRVYNEQFF. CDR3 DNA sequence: TGCAGCGTAAACAGGGTTTACAATGAGCAGTTCTTC.

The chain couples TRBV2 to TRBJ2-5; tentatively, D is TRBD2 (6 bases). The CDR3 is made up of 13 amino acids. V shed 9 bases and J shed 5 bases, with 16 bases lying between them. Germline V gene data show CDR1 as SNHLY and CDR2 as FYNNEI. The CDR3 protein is CARALGGHETQYF. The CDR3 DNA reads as TGTGCCAGGGCTTTGGGGGGTCATGAGACCCAGTACTTC.

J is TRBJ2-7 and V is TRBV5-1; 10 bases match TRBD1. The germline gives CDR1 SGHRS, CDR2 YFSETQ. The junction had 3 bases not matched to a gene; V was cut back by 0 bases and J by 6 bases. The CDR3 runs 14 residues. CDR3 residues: CASSLDGTGVEQYF. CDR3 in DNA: TGCGCCAGCAGCTTGGATGGGACAGGGGTCGAGCAGTACTTC. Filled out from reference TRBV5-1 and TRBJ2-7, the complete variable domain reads KAGVTQTPRYLIKTRGQQVTLSCSPISGHRSVSWYQQTPGQGLQFLFEYFSETQRNKGNFPGRFSGRQFSNSRSEMNVSTLELGDSALYLCASSLDGTGVEQYFGPGTRLTVT.

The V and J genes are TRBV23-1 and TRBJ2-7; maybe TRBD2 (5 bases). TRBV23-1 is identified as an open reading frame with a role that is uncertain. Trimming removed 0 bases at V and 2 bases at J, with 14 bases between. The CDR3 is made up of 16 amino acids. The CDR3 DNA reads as TGCGCCAGCAGTCAATCCGGCCAGGAGCGGCCCTACGAGCAGTACTTC. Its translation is CASSQSGQERPYEQYF.

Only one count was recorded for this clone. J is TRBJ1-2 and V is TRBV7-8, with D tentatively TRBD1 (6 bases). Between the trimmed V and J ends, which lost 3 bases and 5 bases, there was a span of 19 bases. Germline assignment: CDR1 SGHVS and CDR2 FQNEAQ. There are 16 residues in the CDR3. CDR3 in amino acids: CASSFERTAPSYGYTF. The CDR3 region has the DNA TGTGCCAGCAGCTTCGAGCGGACAGCCCCAAGTTATGGCTACACCTTC.

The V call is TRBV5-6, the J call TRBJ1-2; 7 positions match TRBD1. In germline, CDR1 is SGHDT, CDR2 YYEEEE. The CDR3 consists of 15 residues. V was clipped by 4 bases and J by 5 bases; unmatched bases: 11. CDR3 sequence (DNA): TGTGCCAGCAGCAAAAAACAGGGGATTCAATATGGCTACACCTTC. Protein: CASSKKQGIQYGYTF.

CDR3 DNA sequence: TGTGCCAGTAGTATTGAAATAAGGGGCTACACTGAAGCTTTCTTT. As protein: CASSIEIRGYTEAFF. This chain uses TRBV19 with TRBJ1-1, with D possibly being TRBD1 (5 bases). The V gene's germline CDR1 is LNHDA and CDR2 SQIVND (reference sequence). V was pared by 3 bases and J by 3 bases, with 14 bases between. The CDR3 is 15 amino acids.

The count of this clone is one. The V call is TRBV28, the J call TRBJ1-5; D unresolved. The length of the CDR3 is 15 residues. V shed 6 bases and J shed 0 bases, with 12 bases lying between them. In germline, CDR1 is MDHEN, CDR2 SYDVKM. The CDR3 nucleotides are TGTGCCAGCAGGGTCACCGGAGTTAGCAATCAGCCCCAGCATTTT. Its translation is CASRVTGVSNQPQHF.

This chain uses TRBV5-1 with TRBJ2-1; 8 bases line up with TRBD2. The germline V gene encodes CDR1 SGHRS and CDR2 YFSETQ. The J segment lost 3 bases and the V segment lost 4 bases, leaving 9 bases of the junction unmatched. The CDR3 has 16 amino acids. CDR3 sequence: CASSPGTSGGYNEQFF. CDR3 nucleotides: TGCGCCAGCAGCCCCGGGACCAGCGGGGGCTACAATGAGCAGTTCTTC.

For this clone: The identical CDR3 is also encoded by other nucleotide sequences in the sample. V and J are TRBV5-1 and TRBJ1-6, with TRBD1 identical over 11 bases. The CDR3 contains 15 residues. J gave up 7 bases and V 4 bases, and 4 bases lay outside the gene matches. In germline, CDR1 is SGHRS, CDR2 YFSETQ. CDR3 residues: CASSLGQGANSPLHF. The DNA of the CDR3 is TGCGCCAGCAGCCTTGGACAGGGGGCGAATTCACCCCTCCACTTT.